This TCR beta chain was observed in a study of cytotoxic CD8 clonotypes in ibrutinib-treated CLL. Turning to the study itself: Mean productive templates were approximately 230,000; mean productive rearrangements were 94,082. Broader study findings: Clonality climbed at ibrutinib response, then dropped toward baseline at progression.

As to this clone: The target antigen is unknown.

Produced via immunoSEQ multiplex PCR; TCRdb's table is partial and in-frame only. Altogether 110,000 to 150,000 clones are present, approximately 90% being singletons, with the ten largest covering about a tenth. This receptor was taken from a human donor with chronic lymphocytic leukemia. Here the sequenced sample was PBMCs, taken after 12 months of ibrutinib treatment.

Here the CDR3 reads CASSLLGFNTDTQYF. The CDR3 region has the DNA TGTGCCAGCAGCTTATTGGGGTTTAATACAGATACGCAGTATTTT. The chain carries TRBV7-3 and TRBJ2-3, with D hard to call. Germline-derived CDR1 and CDR2 are SGHTA and FQGTGA. V shed 2 bases and J shed 3 bases, with 12 bases lying between them. This CDR3 region has 15 residues. Supplemented by reference TRBV7-3 and TRBJ2-3, the full variable domain reads GAGVSQTPSNKVTEKGKYVELRCDPISGHTALYWYRQSLGQGPEFLIYFQGTGAADDSGLPNDRFFAVRPEGSVSTLKIQRTERGDSAVYLCASSLLGFNTDTQYFGPGTRLTVL.